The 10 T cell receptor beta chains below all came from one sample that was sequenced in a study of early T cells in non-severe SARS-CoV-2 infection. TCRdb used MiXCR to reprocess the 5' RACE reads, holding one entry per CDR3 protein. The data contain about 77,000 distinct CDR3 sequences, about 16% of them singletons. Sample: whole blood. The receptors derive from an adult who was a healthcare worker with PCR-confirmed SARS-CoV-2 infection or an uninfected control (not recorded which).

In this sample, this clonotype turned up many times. CDR3 amino acids: CASSGPGLADSHPSNEQFF. CDR3 coding DNA: TGTGCCAGCAGTGGGCCGGGACTAGCGGATTCACACCCCTCCAATGAGCAGTTCTTC. V and J are TRBV6-1 and TRBJ2-1, with 11 bases lining up with TRBD2. The CDR3 runs 19 residues. The germline V gene encodes CDR1 MNHNS and CDR2 SASEGT. V trimming: 4 bases; J trimming: 6 bases; junction bases outside the gene matches: 17.

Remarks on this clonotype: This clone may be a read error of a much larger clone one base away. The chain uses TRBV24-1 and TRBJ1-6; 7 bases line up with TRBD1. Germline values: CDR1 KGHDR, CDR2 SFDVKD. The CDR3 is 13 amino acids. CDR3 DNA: TGTGTCACCAACCGGGACAGTAATTCACCCCTCCACTTT. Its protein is CVTNRDSNSPLHF.

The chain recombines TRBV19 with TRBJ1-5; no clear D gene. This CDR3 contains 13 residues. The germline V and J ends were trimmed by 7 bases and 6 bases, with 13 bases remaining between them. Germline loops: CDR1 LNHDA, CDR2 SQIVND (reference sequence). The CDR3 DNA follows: TGTGCCAGTAATACCCAGCGGGGTCAGCCCCAGCATTTT. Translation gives CASNTQRGQPQHF.

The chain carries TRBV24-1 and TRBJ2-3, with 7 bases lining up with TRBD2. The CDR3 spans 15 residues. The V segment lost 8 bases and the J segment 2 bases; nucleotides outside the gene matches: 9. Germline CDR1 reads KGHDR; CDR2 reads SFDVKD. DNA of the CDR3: TGTGCCACCACCGGAAGGGAGGGAAACACAGATACGCAGTATTTT. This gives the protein CATTGREGNTDTQYF.

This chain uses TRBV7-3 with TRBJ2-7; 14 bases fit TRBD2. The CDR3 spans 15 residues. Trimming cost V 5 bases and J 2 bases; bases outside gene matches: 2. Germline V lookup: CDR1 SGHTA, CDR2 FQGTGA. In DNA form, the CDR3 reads TGTGCCAGCAGCCCGGGACTAGCGGGAGCCTACGAGCAGTACTTC. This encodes CASSPGLAGAYEQYF.

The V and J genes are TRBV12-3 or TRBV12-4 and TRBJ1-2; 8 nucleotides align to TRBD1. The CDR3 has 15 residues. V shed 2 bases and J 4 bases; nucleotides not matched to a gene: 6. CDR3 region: CASSLFGQGVYGYTF. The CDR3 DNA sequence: TGTGCCAGCAGTTTATTCGGACAGGGCGTCTATGGCTACACCTTC.

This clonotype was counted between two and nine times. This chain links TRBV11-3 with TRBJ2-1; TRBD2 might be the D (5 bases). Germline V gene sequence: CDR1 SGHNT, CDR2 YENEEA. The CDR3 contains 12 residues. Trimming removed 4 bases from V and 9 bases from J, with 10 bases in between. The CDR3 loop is CASSSSGIEQFF. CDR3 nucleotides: TGTGCCAGCAGCTCGTCGGGGATTGAGCAGTTCTTC.

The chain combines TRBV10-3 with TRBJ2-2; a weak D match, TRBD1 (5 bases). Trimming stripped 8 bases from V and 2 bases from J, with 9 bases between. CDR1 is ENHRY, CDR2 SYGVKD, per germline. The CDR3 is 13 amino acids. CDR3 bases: TGTGCCATCCAGGGTGGTAACACCGGGGAGCTGTTTTTT. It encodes CAIQGGNTGELFF.

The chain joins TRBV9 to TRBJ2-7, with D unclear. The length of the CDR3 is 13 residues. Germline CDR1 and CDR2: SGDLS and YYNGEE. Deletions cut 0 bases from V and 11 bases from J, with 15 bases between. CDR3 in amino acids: CASSVGVLPWEYF. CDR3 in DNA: TGTGCCAGCAGCGTAGGGGTCCTCCCATGGGAGTACTTC.

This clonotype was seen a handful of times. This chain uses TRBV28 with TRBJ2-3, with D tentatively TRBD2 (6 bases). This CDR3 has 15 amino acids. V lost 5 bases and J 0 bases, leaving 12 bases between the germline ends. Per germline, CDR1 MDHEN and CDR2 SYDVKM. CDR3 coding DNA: TGTGCCAGCAGTCCCCTAGCGATCAGCACAGATACGCAGTATTTT. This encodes CASSPLAISTDTQYF.